This record covers a single T cell receptor beta chain. This specimen comes from a study of blood T cell repertoires in COVID-19. Background on the study: Material from acute and convalescent COVID-19 was sourced from the United States, Italy and Spain. T cells, B-cell-depleted T cells, or PBMCs provided the cDNA or gDNA that served as material.

Germline V gene lookup returns CDR1 SGHTA and CDR2 FQGNSA. V was trimmed by 2 bases and J by 7 bases, leaving 14 bases between them. This CDR3 is built from 14 residues. Original analysis: For nucleated cells, counts were estimated from reference gene primer amplification. Sequencing used immunoSEQ multiplex PCR; TCRdb keeps in-frame clones, though not all of them. V, J and clone size reflect that table, while D and trimming were determined from the DNA. The sample contains fewer than 95,000 clones, about 85% of which appear only once. The chain has TRBV7-2 and TRBJ1-1; a possible D gene is TRBD1 (5 bases). The sequence was obtained from a male donor with acute or convalescent COVID-19. Sequencing input: peripheral blood. The CDR3 DNA reads as TGTGCCAGCAGCTTAATTCGGGGCGGGGGTGAAGCTTTCTTT. It yields the protein CASSLIRGGGEAFF.